This passage covers 9 T cell receptor beta chains from one sample sequenced in a study of OX40 agonist ivuxolimab in advanced cancers. Here immunoSEQ multiplex PCR was the method, and the copy in TCRdb shows in-frame clones only, minus some. The table shows 75,000 to 95,000 clones, with around 85% occurring only once. Sequencing was performed on CD4+ or CD8+ T cells sorted from blood, taken in a trial of the OX40 agonist ivuxolimab. The source is an adult with an advanced solid tumor such as melanoma, head and neck, liver or kidney cancer.

This clone came up once. V gene TRBV18 combines with J gene TRBJ1-4; 7 bases fit TRBD1. The CDR3 runs to 14 residues. In germline, CDR1 is KGHSH, CDR2 LQKENI. The V and J ends lost 1 base and 7 bases, in that order; junction bases with no gene match: 3. The DNA of the CDR3 is TGTGCCAGCTCACCACGAGGGGGCGGTGAAAAACTGTTTTTT. Protein: CASSPRGGGEKLFF.

The V gene is TRBV6-5, the J gene TRBJ1-6, with 7 nucleotides matching TRBD1. Germline-derived CDR1 and CDR2 are MNHEY and SVGAGI. Trimming removed 6 bases from V and 3 bases from J; junction bases left unmatched: 8. CDR3 size: 16 residues. The CDR3 DNA reads as TGTGCCAGCAGCTACAAGACAGGGATCTATAATTCACCCCTCCACTTT. Protein product: CASSYKTGIYNSPLHF.

V usage is TRBV5-1 and J usage is TRBJ1-2; 7 nucleotides match TRBD1. Germline values: CDR1 SGHRS, CDR2 YFSETQ. The CDR3 sequence is 13 residues long. V shed 2 bases and J 8 bases; nucleotides not matched to a gene: 6. CDR3 region: CASSFPQGNGYTF. The CDR3 bases are TGCGCCAGCAGCTTTCCACAGGGGAACGGCTACACCTTC.

In its sample, this clone was seen a few times. The rearrangement links TRBV2 to TRBJ1-6; D might be TRBD1 (5 bases). The V end was cut by 2 bases, the J end by 9 bases, with 14 bases between. Germline lookup yields CDR1 SNHLY and CDR2 FYNNEI. The CDR3 spans 15 residues. The CDR3 DNA is TGTGCCAGCAGTGAAAAATCAGGGATCGGTTCACCCCTCCACTTT. Protein product: CASSEKSGIGSPLHF.

The rearrangement joins TRBV6-1 to TRBJ1-1; possibly TRBD1 for D (5 bases). Germline V gives CDR1 MNHNS, CDR2 SASEGT. The V gene lost 7 bases and the J gene lost 1 base, with 16 bases spanning the gap. The CDR3 consists of 15 residues. The CDR3 is CASTRGVQGNTEAFF. CDR3 coding DNA: TGTGCCAGCACCCGGGGGGTCCAGGGGAACACTGAAGCTTTCTTT.

The chain combines TRBV5-4 with TRBJ2-1; D gene uncertain. Deletions cut 0 bases from V and 6 bases from J, with 7 bases between. This CDR3 comprises 13 residues. From germline, CDR1 is SGHNT and CDR2 YYREEE (reference sequence). The CDR3 loop reads CASSLGAVNEQFF. For the CDR3, the DNA is TGTGCCAGCAGCTTGGGGGCGGTCAATGAGCAGTTCTTC.

This chain links TRBV11-2 with TRBJ2-7; 9 bases fit TRBD1. The CDR3 length is 14 residues. Looked up from germline, CDR1 is SGHAT and CDR2 is FQNNGV. J was trimmed by 5 bases and V by 5 bases; bases with no gene match: 7. The CDR3 DNA sequence: TGTGCCAGCAGCAGCACAGGGGGCGGGAACGAGCAGTACTTC. It codes for CASSSTGGGNEQYF.

On this clone itself: One end of the junction is discordant with germline, which a read error may explain. The chain combines TRBV2 with TRBJ2-3, with unresolved D. CDR3 length: 10 amino acids. Per the germline V gene, CDR1 is SNHLY and CDR2 is FYNNEI. The CDR3 reads CASSEDTQYF. The CDR3 nucleotides read TGTGCCAGCAGCGAAGATACGCAGTATTTT.

The chain carries TRBV5-1 and TRBJ2-5; possible D gene TRBD1, 5 bases. The CDR3 totals 15 residues. Per the germline V gene, CDR1 is SGHRS and CDR2 is YFSETQ. The V gene lost 0 bases and the J gene lost 4 bases, with 13 bases spanning the gap. The CDR3 nucleotides are TGCGCCAGCAGCTTGGATCCAGGGCTACGAGAGACCCAGTACTTC. Its protein is CASSLDPGLRETQYF.